This entry features one TCR beta chain sequence. As yet, its antigen is unknown. Generated by immunoSEQ multiplex PCR, the TCRdb table keeps only in-frame clones and is missing some. The repertoire has 90,000 to 120,000 clones, over 80% of them found once; the top ten carry about 8.7%. The source of the sample is a study of T cell responses to AZD1222 COVID-19 vaccine. Between the trimmed V and J ends, which lost 8 bases and 2 bases, there was a span of 11 bases. CDR1 and CDR2 from the germline V gene are KGHDR and SFDVKD. The CDR3 is 13 residues long. Study results and limitations: Most donors were white British and more were female, and clonal diversity was possibly underestimated. Nearly half of spike-specific TCRs reportedly go after variant regions that carry no mutations.

The sequencing here drew on peripheral blood, taken on day 0 of AZD1222 vaccination. This receptor was taken from an adult in good health. V is TRBV24-1 and J is TRBJ1-2; D remains unclear. The CDR3 here is CATMGSGNYGYTF. The CDR3 nucleotides read TGTGCCACCATGGGGAGCGGAAACTATGGCTACACCTTC.